This T cell receptor beta chain is drawn from a study of cytomegalovirus exposure and HLA in healthy donors (dated by TCRdb to 2015 to 2018). A note on the overall study: According to an earlier analysis of 587 of the donors, about 179 million T cells yielded 95 million to 140 million unique TCR beta sequences and roughly 280 Gb of sequence data. An early release that covered some 640 HLA-typed donors contained about 300 gigabases of sequencing data and 75 million to 100 million unique TCR sequences. Of the roughly 400 genotyped donors, approximately 83% fell in the genetic ancestry cluster associated with self-reported Caucasian donors. The study was designed to test whether signatures of past pathogen exposure could be identified by cataloging public T cell receptors. The study used immunosequencing to profile the T cell repertoires of under 700 subjects and linked those repertoires to cytomegalovirus serostatus. Besides the first cohort of under 700 subjects, a separate validation cohort made up of about 120 different subjects was used. To predict cytomegalovirus infection status, the study brought together high-throughput TCR immunosequencing, statistical association of individual TCRs with disease status, and machine learning. To study patterns of TCR occurrence, a later analysis re-analyzed previously published TCR beta repertoires from 500 to 850 donors and added high-resolution HLA genotyping. Rather than using new phenotypic data, the later analysis identified candidate immune exposures from TCR beta sequences and from how often those sequences occurred across donors. An earlier analysis of several hundred of the donors applied high-throughput TCR beta sequencing to assess whether each TCR beta V gene segment acted as functional or pseudogenic. Donor age, sex, ethnicity and CMV serostatus were compiled together with the repertoire data. Genome-wide SNP genotypes for about three fifths of the roughly 670 donors were used in a later genetic analysis, which treated that subset as a discovery cohort. All discovery cohort repertoires had been generated using a single sequencing platform. Both class I and class II loci were covered by HLA typing, at four-digit resolution. The number of donors typed differed by locus, with about 629-630 for A, B, C, DRB1 and DQB1, more than 500 for DQA1, 600 to 610 for DPA1, and around 460 for DPB1. Four to six DR-DQ haplotypes were handled as single units for association and clustering, since linkage in the cohort was strong. Among 398 genotyped donors of the cohort, an average of around 240,000 unique TCR beta nucleotide sequences were sequenced per donor, 15% to 20% of them non-productive.

Details on this clone: Its antigen target is currently unknown.

The cohort was made up of about 610 healthy bone marrow donors. All cohort members were sampled while nominally healthy, although unrecorded immune exposures were likely present. The donor was CMV seronegative and was included in the group of 352 seronegative cohort members. Each donor provided a peripheral blood sample, and peripheral blood mononuclear cells were used for TCR beta sequencing. Genomic DNA was extracted from the blood cell samples with the Qiagen DNeasy Blood Extraction Kit. What the research found in general, with its limitations: Correlated functional status among segregating V segments might be attributable to linkage disequilibrium, but an unknown experimental factor could not be ruled out. This cohort had only TCR beta chains sequenced, and the lack of alpha or paired-chain data limited which features could be detected. A further reported finding was that TCR beta sequences accurately predicted the HLA-A and HLA-B alleles for most subjects in the first cohort. When HLA alleles, especially DR and DQ, strongly co-occurred, TCR associations were difficult to assign to individual alleles. A group of highly shared sequence variants was considered likely to be a technical artifact of the sequencing pipeline. V-gene and J-gene trimming of TCR beta chains was associated with a missense DCLRE1C variant in a later genetic analysis, and the association was replicated in an independent cohort. In a later analysis, about 17,000 TCR beta sequences were associated with specific HLA alleles at a false discovery rate of 0.05. In a later analysis, several top co-occurrence clusters were reported to appear linked to parvovirus B19, influenza, CMV and Epstein-Barr virus. The authors suggested that the approach could potentially be extended to other disease states and immunological phenotypes. The only immune exposure information available for the cohort was CMV serostatus. The earlier analysis of approximately 540 of the donors excluded fewer than 20 rarely observed V segments, including chromosome 9 orphons, because counts were too low. The classifier was reported to diagnose cytomegalovirus status with high specificity and sensitivity in both the original cohort and the validation cohort. A later analysis found that TCR association rates varied across HLA loci, with DRB1 alleles showing the most associated TCRs and HLA-C alleles the fewest. An earlier analysis of several hundred of the donors showed that most TCR beta V segments appeared in productive rearrangements either about 90% or about 30% of the time, which broadly matched IMGT annotations. In a later genetic analysis, fewer N-insertions in productive TCRs were reported among donors in an Asian-associated ancestry cluster than the roughly 700-donor mean. In a later analysis, HLA-associated TCR beta chains were found to be more clonally expanded and to have lower generation probabilities than equally common non-associated chains. HLA typing was unavailable for some donors at each locus, so association tests used only the typed subset. Some IMGT-functional V segments, including TRBV6-2 and TRBV6-3, could not be told apart with the 87-base-pair reads, so those segments were excluded. A few of the identified cytomegalovirus-associated TCR beta chains were confirmed in vitro to be specific for cytomegalovirus antigens. Most TCR sequences were seen in very few donors, while some public TCRs were found in many individuals. Most CMV-associated TCR beta chains appeared to be HLA-restricted in a later analysis, and the HLA associations seemed to be driven largely by CMV exposure. A total of fewer than 200 TCR beta chains were listed by the study as associated with cytomegalovirus. The presence/absence analyses assumed that sequencing depth was roughly uniform across donors, and that assumption may not be true.

The library was made by the immunoSEQ multiplex PCR assay. The multiplex PCR relied on a mix of 60 forward primers for TCR Vbeta segments and 13 reverse primers for TCR Jbeta segments. The CDR3 region of rearranged TCR beta genes was amplified from genomic DNA with a multiplex PCR assay. On the Illumina HiSeq System, the amplified TCR beta libraries were sequenced as 87-base-pair reads. Per the source publication's procedure: In a later analysis, roughly 80 million unique TCR beta chains were counted across the roughly 700 repertoires, and roughly 11 million of these chains were shared by at least two donors. A nearest-neighbor algorithm error-corrected the raw reads and collapsed the reads into unique sequences, merging closely related sequences to remove PCR and sequencing errors. V, D and J gene segments were assigned by aligning CDR3 sequences to IMGT reference sequences. For a sequence to be retained, at least a six-nucleotide match to both a V gene segment and a J gene segment was required. A rearrangement was called productive if the CDR3 had no stop codons and remained in frame with V and J, and every other rearrangement was called non-productive. CDR3 was defined according to IMGT convention as the region running from the second conserved V-encoded cysteine to the conserved J-encoded phenylalanine. Sequences without an unambiguous match to a single V gene segment were excluded from the earlier analysis of about 600 of the donors. An earlier analysis of roughly 590 of the donors called V segments functional above 56.7% productive rearrangements and segregating when the between-donor standard deviation exceeded 5%. To diagnose cytomegalovirus status from the catalog of TCR beta chain sequences, a statistical classification framework was built. In a later analysis, V and J genes were assigned by comparing TCR nucleotide sequences against IMGT/GENE-DB human TR gene sequences. The TCRdist pipeline was used in a later analysis to assign CDR3 sequences and most-parsimonious VDJ recombination scenarios. A later analysis defined each TCR beta chain by its CDR3 amino acid sequence plus V-gene family, and excluded reads lacking a unique V-gene family. A later analysis removed several hundred highly shared, low-generation-probability nucleotide sequences to deal with suspected cross-contamination and a sequencing artifact. In a later analysis, a clonal expansion index was calculated for each public chain from normalized within-repertoire ranks of inferred template counts. In a later analysis, generation probabilities were computed with a VDJ recombination model fitted to out-of-frame rearrangements, and the resulting probabilities were checked against IGoR. In a later analysis, TCR-TCR, TCR-HLA and TCR-CMV co-occurrence was scored with hypergeometric tests, and a repertoire-size bias correction was applied to TCR pairs. In a later analysis, false discovery rates were estimated by permuting HLA or CMV assignments 20 times. In a later analysis, co-occurring TCRs were grouped using DBSCAN, and TCRdist sequence similarity was added for clustering within HLA-allele-positive subsets. Repertoires with fewer than 30,000 or more than 120,000 public chains, plus five repertoires with anomalous nucleotide sharing, were excluded from co-occurrence clustering. TCRdb retrieved this table from immuneACCESS and kept in-frame rearrangements only. Not all clones are present; in checked studies, unresolved V genes account for under half, and no reason is known for the remainder. That table is the source of V, J and clone size, and D and trimming were worked out from the DNA. This sample's table lists about 150,000 clones. The ten largest account for around 1.5% of the sample.

From V the trimming removes 2 bases and from J it removes 7 bases, while the gene matches leave 5 bases of the junction unaccounted for. As encoded in the germline V gene, CDR1 is SGHAT while CDR2 is FQNNGV. The CDR3 spans 14 residues, from the cysteine through the phenylalanine. Of the read, only the CDR3 DNA is kept; its 42 bases are in frame from base 1. The sequence is built from TRBV11-2 and TRBJ2-1, and TRBD1 aligns with 7 junction nucleotides. Sequenced sample: PBMCs. The sequence derives from a woman aged 45-65 years in good health and CMV-seronegative. The CDR3: CASSLLTTGNEQFF. Here is the DNA: TGTGCCAGCAGCTTACTCACGACAGGGAATGAGCAGTTCTTC.